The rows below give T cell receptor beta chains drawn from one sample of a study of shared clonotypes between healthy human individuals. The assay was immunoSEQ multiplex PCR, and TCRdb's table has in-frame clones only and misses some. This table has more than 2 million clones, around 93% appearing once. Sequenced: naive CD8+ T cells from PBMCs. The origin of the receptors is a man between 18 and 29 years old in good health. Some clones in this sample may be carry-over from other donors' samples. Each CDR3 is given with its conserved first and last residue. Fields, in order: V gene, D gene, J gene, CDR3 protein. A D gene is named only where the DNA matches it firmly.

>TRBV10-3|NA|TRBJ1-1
CAISGVQSGGLNTEAFF
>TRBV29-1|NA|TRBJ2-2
CSVANTGELFF
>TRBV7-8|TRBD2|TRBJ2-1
CASSLGGGGRAYDNEQFF
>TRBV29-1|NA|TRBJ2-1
CSVGKILYNEQFF
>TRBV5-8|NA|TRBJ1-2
CASSLRTGIYGYTF
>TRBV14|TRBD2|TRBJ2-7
CASSPRLASSYEQYF
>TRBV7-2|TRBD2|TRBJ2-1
CASSYSSGNEQFF
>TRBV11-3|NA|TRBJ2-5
CASSPRGRGGETQYF
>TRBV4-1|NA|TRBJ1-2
CASSHTGPNGYTF
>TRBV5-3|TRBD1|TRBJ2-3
CARNSGTEQYF
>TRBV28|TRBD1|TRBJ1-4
CASSPGTGTNEKLFF
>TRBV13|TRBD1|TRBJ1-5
CASSFRGVNQPQHF
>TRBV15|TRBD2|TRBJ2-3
CATSRFSGGPDSTDTQYF
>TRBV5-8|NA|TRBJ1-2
CASSLLWPQAGYTF
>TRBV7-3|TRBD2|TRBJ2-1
CASSLDLAASSYNEQFF
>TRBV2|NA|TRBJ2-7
CASSEDLRGKLYEQYF
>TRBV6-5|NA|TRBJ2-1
CASSYSEGNEQFF
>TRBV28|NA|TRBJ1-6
CASSLVSEASPLHF
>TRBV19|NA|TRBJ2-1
CASGTDRGFYNEQFF
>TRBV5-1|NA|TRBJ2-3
CASNTGTRLSTDTQYF
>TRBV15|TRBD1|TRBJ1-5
CATSRGTASNQPQHF
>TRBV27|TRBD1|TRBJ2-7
CASSPRTGWFVQYF
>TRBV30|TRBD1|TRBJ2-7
CAWRDRGYEQYF
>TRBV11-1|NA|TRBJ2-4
CASSLARFPKNIQYF
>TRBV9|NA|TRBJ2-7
CASSEGGSGYEQYF
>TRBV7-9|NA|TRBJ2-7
CASSTPTGTLYEQYF
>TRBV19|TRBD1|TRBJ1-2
CATQTGRNGYTF
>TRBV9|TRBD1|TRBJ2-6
CASGQGADSGGANVLTF
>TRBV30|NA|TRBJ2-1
CAWSPGDEQFF
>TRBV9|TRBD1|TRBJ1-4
CASSAQGATNEKLFF
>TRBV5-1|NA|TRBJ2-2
CASSSVWTDSNTGELFF
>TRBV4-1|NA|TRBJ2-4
CASSQEGGRERLAKNIQYF
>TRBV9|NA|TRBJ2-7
CASSVGSGTSYEQYF
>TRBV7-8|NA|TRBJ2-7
CASSLGGGTYEQYF
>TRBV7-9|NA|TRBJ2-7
CASSKQGGEQYF
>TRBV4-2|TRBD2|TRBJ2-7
CASSVPGTSGHEQYF
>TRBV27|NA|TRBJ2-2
CASSFVTNTGELFF
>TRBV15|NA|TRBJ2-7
CATSRGLGAYEQYF
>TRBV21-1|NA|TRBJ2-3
CASSGTSGTCTDTQYF
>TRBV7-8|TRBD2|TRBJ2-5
CASSTRLALETQYF
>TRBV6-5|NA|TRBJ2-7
CASSPGFGSSYEQYF
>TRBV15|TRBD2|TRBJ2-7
CATSRDSGRRGSTYEQYF
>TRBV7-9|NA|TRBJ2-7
CASSTGGEQYF
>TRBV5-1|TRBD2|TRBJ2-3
CASTSGTKLATQYF
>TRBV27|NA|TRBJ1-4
CASSSRGLGEKLFF
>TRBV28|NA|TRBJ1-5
CAAKLRDTTEPQHF
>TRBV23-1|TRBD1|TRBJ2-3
CASSGQGVLDTQYF
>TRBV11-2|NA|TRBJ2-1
CASSLVGTSYNEQFF